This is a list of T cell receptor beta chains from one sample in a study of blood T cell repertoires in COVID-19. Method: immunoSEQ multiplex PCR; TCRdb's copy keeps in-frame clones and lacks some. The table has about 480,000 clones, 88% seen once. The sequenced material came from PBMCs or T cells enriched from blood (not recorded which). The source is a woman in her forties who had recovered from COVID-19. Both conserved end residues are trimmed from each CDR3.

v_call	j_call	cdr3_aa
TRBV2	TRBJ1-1	ASMRQAQNTEAF
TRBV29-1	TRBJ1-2	SVERRDTALYYGYT
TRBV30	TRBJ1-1	AWSPDRVTEAF
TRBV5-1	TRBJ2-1	ASSRQRERYNEQF
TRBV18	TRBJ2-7	ASSSGLAVSYEQY
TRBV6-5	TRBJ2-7	ASSYSGQGYEQY
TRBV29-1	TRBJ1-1	SVVGRAYTEAF
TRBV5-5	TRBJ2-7	ASSLLAGHYEQY
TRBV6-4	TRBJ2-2	ASAPAPGTGELF
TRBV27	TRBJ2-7	ASSLSRRAYEQY
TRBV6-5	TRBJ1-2	ASSLPQTLGYGYT
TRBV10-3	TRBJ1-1	AINQAGGDTEAF
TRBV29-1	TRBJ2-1	SVDLTSGSRNEQF
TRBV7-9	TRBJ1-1	ASSLEMGAVTEMNTEAF
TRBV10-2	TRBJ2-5	ASSLMDSLGAQY
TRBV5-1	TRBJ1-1	ASSLKTGAPEAF
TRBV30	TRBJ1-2	AWSVLHRGDYGYT
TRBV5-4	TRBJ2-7	ASSPPNSIFHEQY
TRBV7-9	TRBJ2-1	ASSLASGADNEQF
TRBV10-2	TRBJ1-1	ASRGTGNTEAF
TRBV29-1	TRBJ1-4	SVKEEEKLF
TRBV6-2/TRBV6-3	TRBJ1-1	ASSYSTRGTLLDTEAF
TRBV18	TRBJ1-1	ASSPQARENTEAF
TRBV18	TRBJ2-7	ASSPRTLAGGPVEQY
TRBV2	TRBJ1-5	ASTISRNQPQH
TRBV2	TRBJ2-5	ASQGLWETQY
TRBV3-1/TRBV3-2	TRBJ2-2	ASSQVSANGELF
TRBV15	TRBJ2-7	ATSKGQPGLVPEQY
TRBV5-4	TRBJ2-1	ASSLPLAGGRNEQF
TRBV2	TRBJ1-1	ASRRQVTEAF
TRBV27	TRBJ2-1	ASSFRGNEQF
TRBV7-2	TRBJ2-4	ASSLSRGYLAKNIQY
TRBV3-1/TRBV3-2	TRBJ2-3	ASSQVFTITDTQY
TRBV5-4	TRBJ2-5	ASSLAQSGQETQY
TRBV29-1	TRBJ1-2	SVLVLDRGLNYGYT
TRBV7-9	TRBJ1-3	ASSLVRASGNTIY
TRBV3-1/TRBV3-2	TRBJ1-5	ASSPSVNQPQH
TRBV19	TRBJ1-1	ASSGLGGVWTEAF
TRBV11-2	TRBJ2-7	ASSLDGGEQY
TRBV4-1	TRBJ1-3	ASSQDLSGNTIY
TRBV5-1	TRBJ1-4	ASSLGTGEIGEKLF
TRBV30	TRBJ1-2	AWSVGGSRGYGYT